What follows are 13 T cell receptor beta chains derived from one specimen sequenced in a study of control samples from healthy donors and cancer patients. Sequenced by immunoSEQ multiplex PCR; TCRdb stores in-frame clones only, minus some. The data hold about 220,000 clones, with about 94% observed a single time. The sequenced sample was blood. The receptors derive from a man over 45 in good health.

This sequence joins TRBV3-1 (or the pseudogene TRBV3-2) and TRBJ2-1; 8 bases are a match to TRBD2. Germline V gene data show CDR1 as LGHDT and CDR2 as YNNKEL (reference sequence). The V gene end was trimmed by 4 bases and the J gene end by 4 bases; junction bases not matched to a gene: 9. This CDR3 is built from 16 residues. CDR3 sequence (DNA): TGTGCCAGCAGCCCCCTCTGGCGGGGGGCTTACAATGAGCAGTTCTTC. It yields the protein CASSPLWRGAYNEQFF.

The rearrangement links TRBV19 to TRBJ1-1; D gene unclear. V lost 7 bases, J lost 1 base, and 13 bases lay in between. Germline assignment: CDR1 LNHDA and CDR2 SQIVND (reference sequence). CDR3 length equals 14 residues. The chain's CDR3 is CASTLQVWNTEAFF. The CDR3 DNA follows: TGTGCCAGTACCCTACAAGTCTGGAACACTGAAGCTTTCTTT.

The rearrangement joins TRBV7-2 to TRBJ2-1, with D possibly being TRBD2 (6 bases). CDR3 length: 17 amino acids. CDR1 and CDR2 (germline): SGHTA, FQGNSA. V lost 4 bases, J lost 7 bases, and 23 bases lay in between. CDR3 sequence: CASSSTLWGGASNEQFF. The CDR3 DNA sequence: TGTGCCAGCAGCTCAACCCTCTGGGGCGGGGCTTCTAATGAGCAGTTCTTC.

The chain couples TRBV15 to TRBJ2-7; 10 nucleotides align to TRBD1. Per germline, CDR1 LNHNV and CDR2 YYDKDF (reference sequence). Trimming at V came to 0 bases and at J to 3 bases, leaving 5 bases not matched to a gene. This CDR3 comprises 16 residues. The CDR3 loop reads CATSRDRRTGGYEQYF. CDR3 bases: TGTGCCACCAGCAGAGATAGGAGGACAGGGGGCTACGAGCAGTACTTC.

J is TRBJ2-5 and V is TRBV3-1 (or the pseudogene TRBV3-2); TRBD2 matches 7 bases. V shed 3 bases, J shed 6 bases, and the junction held 7 bases outside the gene matches. This CDR3 is 14 amino acids long. Per the germline V gene, CDR1 is LGHDT and CDR2 is YNNKEL (reference sequence). CDR3 bases: TGTGCCAGCAGCCATGCCGGGACTACAAAGACCCAGTACTTC. It translates to CASSHAGTTKTQYF.

Written as DNA, the CDR3 is TGTGCCAGGGTCGGGGTGGGGGCTAACTATGGCTACACCTTC. Amino acids: CARVGVGANYGYTF. V is TRBV7-2 and J is TRBJ1-2; D perhaps matches TRBD1 (5 bases). Trimming removed 9 bases from V and 0 bases from J, with 14 bases in between. The germline gives CDR1 SGHTA, CDR2 FQGNSA. The CDR3 has 14 residues.

V is TRBV5-4 and J is TRBJ2-6; D uncertain. The CDR3 spans 14 residues. Germline V lookup: CDR1 SGHNT, CDR2 YYREEE (reference sequence). V gave up 3 bases and J gave up 2 bases, with 6 bases separating them. The CDR3 loop is CASSSGAGANVLTF. CDR3 nucleotide sequence: TGTGCCAGCAGCTCAGGCGCTGGGGCCAACGTCCTGACTTTC.

The chain couples TRBV18 to TRBJ1-1; possible D gene TRBD1, 6 bases. CDR3 size: 15 residues. The germline gives CDR1 KGHSH, CDR2 LQKENI. V lost 1 base and J 8 bases, leaving 17 bases between the germline ends. CDR3: CASSPRAGRGNEAFF. In DNA form, the CDR3 reads TGTGCCAGCTCACCACGGGCGGGCAGGGGCAACGAAGCTTTCTTT.

The chain is built from TRBV18 and TRBJ2-3, with TRBD2 matching over 14 bases. Germline loops: CDR1 KGHSH, CDR2 LQKENI. The CDR3 is made up of 18 amino acids. V lost 3 bases and J lost 0; bases outside the gene matches: 5. CDR3 in DNA: TGTGCCAGCTCACCTAGGACTAGCGGGGGGACCAGCACAGATACGCAGTATTTT. It encodes CASSPRTSGGTSTDTQYF.

V usage is TRBV18 and J usage is TRBJ2-5; 8 nucleotides agree with TRBD1. Germline-derived CDR1 and CDR2 are KGHSH and LQKENI. This CDR3 is 14 amino acids long. Unmatched junction bases numbered 2, after V lost 4 bases and J lost 1 base. CDR3 sequence: CASSQGQGQETQYF. The CDR3 DNA reads as TGTGCCAGCTCACAAGGACAGGGCCAAGAGACCCAGTACTTC.

The chain couples TRBV5-1 to TRBJ2-1, with a possible D match to TRBD1 (6 bases). This CDR3 comprises 13 residues. Looked up from germline, CDR1 is SGHRS and CDR2 is YFSETQ. Trimming shortened V by 0 bases and J by 9 bases, and 10 bases separated the two germline ends. CDR3: CASSLVGASEQFF. The CDR3 DNA is TGCGCCAGCAGCTTGGTGGGGGCCAGTGAGCAGTTCTTC. Using reference TRBV5-1 and TRBJ2-1 for the parts outside the CDR3, the full variable domain is KAGVTQTPRYLIKTRGQQVTLSCSPISGHRSVSWYQQTPGQGLQFLFEYFSETQRNKGNFPGRFSGRQFSNSRSEMNVSTLELGDSALYLCASSLVGASEQFFGPGTRLTVL.

The rearrangement links TRBV19 to TRBJ1-2; D is uncertain. V was shortened by 3 bases and J by 6 bases, with 17 bases between the two germline ends. The germline V gene encodes CDR1 LNHDA and CDR2 SQIVND (reference sequence). The CDR3 sequence is 15 residues long. CDR3 protein: CASSIGANPQDGYTF. CDR3 DNA: TGTGCCAGTAGTATCGGAGCAAACCCTCAGGATGGCTACACCTTC.

The V gene is TRBV5-1, the J gene TRBJ2-7, with a tentative D call TRBD2 (5 bases). Between the trimmed V and J ends, which lost 3 bases and 2 bases, there was a span of 6 bases. Germline V gene data show CDR1 as SGHRS and CDR2 as YFSETQ. This CDR3 spans 12 amino acids. The CDR3 DNA sequence: TGCGCCAGCAGCTACGGGACCTACGAGCAGTACTTC. Translation gives CASSYGTYEQYF.